This T cell receptor (beta chain) was found in a study of graft-versus-host responses after intestinal transplantation. As for the study in general: Grafts that recipients had were multivisceral, liver-intestinal, or isolated intestinal transplants. Anti-thymocyte globulin induction preceded around 3 years of tacrolimus and steroid maintenance in all recipients.

Sequenced by immunoSEQ multiplex PCR; TCRdb stores in-frame clones only, minus some. The table has over 10,000 clones, roughly 93% seen once. About this clone: Its specificity is unknown.

General study results and limits: There was an association between peak levels of circulating GvH clones and early post-transplant HvG declines. Analysis identified GvH clones in recipient marrow, with some appearing first in ileum or blood.

This CDR3 region has 12 residues. Germline values: CDR1 MGHRA, CDR2 YSYEKL. Trimming removed 6 bases at V and 1 base at J, with 6 bases between. The material was PBMCs, obtained 1032 days after intestinal transplantation. The V gene is TRBV4-1, the J gene TRBJ1-2; D call uncertain. The TCR sequence derives from a human patient who received an intestinal transplant, so some T cells may come from the graft donor. The CDR3 DNA reads TGCGCCAGCAGTCTCGGTAACTATGGCTACACCTTC. Its protein is CASSLGNYGYTF.